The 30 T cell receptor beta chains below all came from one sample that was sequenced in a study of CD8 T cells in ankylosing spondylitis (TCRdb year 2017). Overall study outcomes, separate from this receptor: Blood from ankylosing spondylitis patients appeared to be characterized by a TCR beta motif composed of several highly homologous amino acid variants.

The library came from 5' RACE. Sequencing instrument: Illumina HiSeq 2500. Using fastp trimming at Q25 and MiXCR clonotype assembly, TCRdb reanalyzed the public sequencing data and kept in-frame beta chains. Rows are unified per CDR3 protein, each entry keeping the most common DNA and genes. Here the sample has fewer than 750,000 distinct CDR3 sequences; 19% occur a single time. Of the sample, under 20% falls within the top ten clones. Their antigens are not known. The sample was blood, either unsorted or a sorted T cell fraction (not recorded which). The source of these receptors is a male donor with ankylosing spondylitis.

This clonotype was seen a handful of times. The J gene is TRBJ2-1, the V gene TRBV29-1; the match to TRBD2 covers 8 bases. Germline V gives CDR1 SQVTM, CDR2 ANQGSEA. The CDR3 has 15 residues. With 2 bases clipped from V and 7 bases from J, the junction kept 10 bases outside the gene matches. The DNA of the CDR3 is TGCAGCGTTGAACGCCTAGCGGGTGGTGGGAATGAGCAGTTCTTC. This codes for CSVERLAGGGNEQFF.

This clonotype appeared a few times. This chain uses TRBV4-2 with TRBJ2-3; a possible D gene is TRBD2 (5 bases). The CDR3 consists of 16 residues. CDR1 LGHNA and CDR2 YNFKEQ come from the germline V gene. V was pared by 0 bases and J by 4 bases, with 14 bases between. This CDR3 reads CASSQELPERADTQYF. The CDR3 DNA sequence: TGTGCCAGCAGCCAAGAACTCCCCGAGAGGGCAGATACGCAGTATTTT.

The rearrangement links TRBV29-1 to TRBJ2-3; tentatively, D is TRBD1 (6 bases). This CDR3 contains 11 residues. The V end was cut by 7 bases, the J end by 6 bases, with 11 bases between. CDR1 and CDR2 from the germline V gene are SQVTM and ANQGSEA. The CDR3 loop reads CSATGTDTQYF. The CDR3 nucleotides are TGCAGCGCTACAGGGACGGATACGCAGTATTTT.

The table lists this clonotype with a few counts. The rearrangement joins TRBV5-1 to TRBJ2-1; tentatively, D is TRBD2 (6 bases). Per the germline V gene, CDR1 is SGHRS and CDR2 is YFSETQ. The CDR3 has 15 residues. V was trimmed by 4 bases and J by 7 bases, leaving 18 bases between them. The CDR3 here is CASSPTRTAGNEQFF. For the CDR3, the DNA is TGCGCCAGCAGCCCGACCCGGACGGCGGGGAATGAGCAGTTCTTC. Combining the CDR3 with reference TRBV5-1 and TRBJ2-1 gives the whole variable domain KAGVTQTPRYLIKTRGQQVTLSCSPISGHRSVSWYQQTPGQGLQFLFEYFSETQRNKGNFPGRFSGRQFSNSRSEMNVSTLELGDSALYLCASSPTRTAGNEQFFGPGTRLTVL.

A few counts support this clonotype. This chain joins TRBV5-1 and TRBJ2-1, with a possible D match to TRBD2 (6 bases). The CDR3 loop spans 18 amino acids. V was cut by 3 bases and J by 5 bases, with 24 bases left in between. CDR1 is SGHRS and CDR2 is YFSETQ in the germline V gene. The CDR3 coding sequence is TGCGCCAGCAGCTGGTCCCTTCCGACTAGAGTAATTGACAATGAGCAGTTCTTC. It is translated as CASSWSLPTRVIDNEQFF.

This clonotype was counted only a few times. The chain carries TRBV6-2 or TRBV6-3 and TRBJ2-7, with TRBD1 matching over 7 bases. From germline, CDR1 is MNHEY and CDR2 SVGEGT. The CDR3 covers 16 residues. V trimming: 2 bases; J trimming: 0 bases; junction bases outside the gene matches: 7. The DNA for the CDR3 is TGTGCCAGCAGTTACGTCGTGGGACAGAGCTCCTACGAGCAGTACTTC. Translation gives CASSYVVGQSSYEQYF.

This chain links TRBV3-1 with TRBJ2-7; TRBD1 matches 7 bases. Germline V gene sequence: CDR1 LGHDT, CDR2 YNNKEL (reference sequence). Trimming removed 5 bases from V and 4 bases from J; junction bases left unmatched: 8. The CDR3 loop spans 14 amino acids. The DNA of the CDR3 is TGTGCCAGCAGCAGAGGGGGCGGACCTTACGAGCAGTACTTC. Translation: CASSRGGGPYEQYF.

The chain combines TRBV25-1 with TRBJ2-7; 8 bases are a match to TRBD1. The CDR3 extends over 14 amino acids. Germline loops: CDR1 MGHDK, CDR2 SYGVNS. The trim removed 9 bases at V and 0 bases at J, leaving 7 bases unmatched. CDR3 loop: CASTGQATSYEQYF. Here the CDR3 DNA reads TGTGCCAGTACGGGACAGGCCACCTCCTACGAGCAGTACTTC.

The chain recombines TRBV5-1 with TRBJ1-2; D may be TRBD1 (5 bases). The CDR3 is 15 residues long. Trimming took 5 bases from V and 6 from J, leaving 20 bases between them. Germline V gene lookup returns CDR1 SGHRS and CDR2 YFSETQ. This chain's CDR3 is CASSLRWGGINGYTF. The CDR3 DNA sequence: TGCGCCAGCAGTCTCCGATGGGGGGGAATAAATGGCTACACCTTC. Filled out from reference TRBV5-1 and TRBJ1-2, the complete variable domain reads KAGVTQTPRYLIKTRGQQVTLSCSPISGHRSVSWYQQTPGQGLQFLFEYFSETQRNKGNFPGRFSGRQFSNSRSEMNVSTLELGDSALYLCASSLRWGGINGYTFGSGTRLTVV.

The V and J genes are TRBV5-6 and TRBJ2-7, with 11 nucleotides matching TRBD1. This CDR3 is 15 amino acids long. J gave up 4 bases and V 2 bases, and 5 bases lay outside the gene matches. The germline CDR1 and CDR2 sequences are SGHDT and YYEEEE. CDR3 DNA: TGTGCCAGCAGCTTCACCTGGGACAGGGGGTACGAGCAGTACTTC. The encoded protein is CASSFTWDRGYEQYF.

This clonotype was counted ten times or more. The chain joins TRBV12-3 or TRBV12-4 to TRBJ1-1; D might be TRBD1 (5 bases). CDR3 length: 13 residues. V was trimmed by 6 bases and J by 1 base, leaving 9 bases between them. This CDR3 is CASSPGGNTEAFF. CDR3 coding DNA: TGTGCCAGCAGCCCTGGGGGGAACACTGAAGCTTTCTTT.

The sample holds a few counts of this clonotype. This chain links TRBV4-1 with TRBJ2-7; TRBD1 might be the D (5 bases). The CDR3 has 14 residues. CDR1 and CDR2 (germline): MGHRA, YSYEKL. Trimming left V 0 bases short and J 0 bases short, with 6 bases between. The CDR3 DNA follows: TGCGCCAGCAGCCAAGAAGGGGTCTCCTACGAGCAGTACTTC. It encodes CASSQEGVSYEQYF.

In DNA form, the CDR3 reads TGTGCCAGCTCACCACAGGCGCTGAACACTGAAGCTTTCTTT. It is translated as CASSPQALNTEAFF. V and J are TRBV18 and TRBJ1-1; D is undetermined. The germline V gene encodes CDR1 KGHSH and CDR2 LQKENI. V was trimmed by 1 base and J by 0 bases, leaving 6 bases between them. CDR3 size: 14 residues.

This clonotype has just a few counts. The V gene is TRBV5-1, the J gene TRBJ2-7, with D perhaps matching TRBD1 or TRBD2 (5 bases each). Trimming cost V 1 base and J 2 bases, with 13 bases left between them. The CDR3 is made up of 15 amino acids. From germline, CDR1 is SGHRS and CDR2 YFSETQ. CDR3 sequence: CASSLLEDNTYEQYF. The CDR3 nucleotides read TGCGCCAGCAGCTTGTTGGAGGACAACACCTACGAGCAGTACTTC. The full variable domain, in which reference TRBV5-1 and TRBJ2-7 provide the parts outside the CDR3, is KAGVTQTPRYLIKTRGQQVTLSCSPISGHRSVSWYQQTPGQGLQFLFEYFSETQRNKGNFPGRFSGRQFSNSRSEMNVSTLELGDSALYLCASSLLEDNTYEQYFGPGTRLTVT.

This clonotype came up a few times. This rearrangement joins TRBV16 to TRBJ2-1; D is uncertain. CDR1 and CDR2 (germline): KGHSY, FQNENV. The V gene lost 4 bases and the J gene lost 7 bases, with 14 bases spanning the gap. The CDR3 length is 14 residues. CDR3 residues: CASSPSEMVNEQFF. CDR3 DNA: TGTGCCAGCAGCCCATCGGAAATGGTGAATGAGCAGTTCTTC.

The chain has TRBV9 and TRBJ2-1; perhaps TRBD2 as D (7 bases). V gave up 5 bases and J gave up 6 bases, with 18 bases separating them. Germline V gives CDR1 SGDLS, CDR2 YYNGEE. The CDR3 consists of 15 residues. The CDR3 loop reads CASRRGEGPFNEQFF. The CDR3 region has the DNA TGTGCCAGCAGGAGGGGGGAGGGCCCTTTCAATGAGCAGTTCTTC.

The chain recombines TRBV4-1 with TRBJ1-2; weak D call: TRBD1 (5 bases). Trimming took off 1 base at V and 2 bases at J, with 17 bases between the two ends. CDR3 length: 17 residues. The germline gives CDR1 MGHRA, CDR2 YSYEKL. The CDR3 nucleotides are TGCGCCAGCAGCCAAGCGGGGCAAGGGGCAGCAAACTATGGCTACACCTTC. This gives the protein CASSQAGQGAANYGYTF.

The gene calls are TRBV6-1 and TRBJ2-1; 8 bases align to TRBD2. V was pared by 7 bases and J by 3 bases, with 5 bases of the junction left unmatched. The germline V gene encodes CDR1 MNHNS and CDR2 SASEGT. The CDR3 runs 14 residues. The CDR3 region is CASTAGGGYNEQFF. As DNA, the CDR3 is TGTGCCAGCACGGCGGGAGGAGGCTACAATGAGCAGTTCTTC.

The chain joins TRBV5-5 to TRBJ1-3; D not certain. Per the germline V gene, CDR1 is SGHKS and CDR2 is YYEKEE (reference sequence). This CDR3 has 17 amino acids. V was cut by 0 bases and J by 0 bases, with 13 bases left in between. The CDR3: CASSLVPSGASGNTIYF. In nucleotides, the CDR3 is TGTGCCAGCAGCTTGGTGCCTTCAGGAGCCTCTGGAAACACCATATATTTT.

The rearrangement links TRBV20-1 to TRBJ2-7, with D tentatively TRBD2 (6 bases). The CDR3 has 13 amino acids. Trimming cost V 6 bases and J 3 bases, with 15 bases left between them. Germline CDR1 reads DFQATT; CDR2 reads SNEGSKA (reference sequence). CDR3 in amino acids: CSALLGGGYEQYF. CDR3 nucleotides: TGCAGTGCCCTGCTGGGAGGAGGCTACGAGCAGTACTTC.

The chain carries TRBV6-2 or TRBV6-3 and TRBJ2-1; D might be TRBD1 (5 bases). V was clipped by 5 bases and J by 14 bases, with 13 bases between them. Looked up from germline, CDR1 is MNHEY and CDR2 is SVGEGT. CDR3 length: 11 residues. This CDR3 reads CASSDSPRKFF. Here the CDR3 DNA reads TGTGCCAGCAGTGACAGCCCTCGTAAGTTCTTC.

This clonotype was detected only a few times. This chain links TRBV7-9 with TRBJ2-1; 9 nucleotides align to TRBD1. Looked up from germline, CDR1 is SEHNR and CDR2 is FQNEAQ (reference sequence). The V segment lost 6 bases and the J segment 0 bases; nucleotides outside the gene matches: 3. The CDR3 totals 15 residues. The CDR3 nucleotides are TGTGCCAGCAGAGACAGGGGGAGCTCCTACAATGAGCAGTTCTTC. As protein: CASRDRGSSYNEQFF.

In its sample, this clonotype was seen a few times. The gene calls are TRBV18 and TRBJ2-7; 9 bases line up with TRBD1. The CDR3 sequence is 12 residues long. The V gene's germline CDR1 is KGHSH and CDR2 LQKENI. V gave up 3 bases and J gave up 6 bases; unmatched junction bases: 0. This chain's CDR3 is CASSPDRGEQYF. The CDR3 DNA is TGTGCCAGCTCACCGGACAGGGGCGAGCAGTACTTC.

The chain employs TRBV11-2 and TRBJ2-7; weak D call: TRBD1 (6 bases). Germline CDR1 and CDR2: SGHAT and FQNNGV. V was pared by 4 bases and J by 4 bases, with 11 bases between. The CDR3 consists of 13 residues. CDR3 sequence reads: CASSYAGQYEQYF. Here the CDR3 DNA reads TGTGCCAGCAGCTACGCCGGACAGTACGAGCAGTACTTC.

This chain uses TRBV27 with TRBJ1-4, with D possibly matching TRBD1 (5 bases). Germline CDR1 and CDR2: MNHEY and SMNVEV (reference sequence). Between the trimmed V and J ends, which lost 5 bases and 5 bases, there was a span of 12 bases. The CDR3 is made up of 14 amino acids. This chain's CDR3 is CASSLGLGNEKLFF. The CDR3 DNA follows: TGTGCCAGCAGTCTGGGGCTTGGGAATGAAAAACTGTTTTTT.

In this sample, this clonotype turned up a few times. The CDR3 nucleotides are TGTGCCAGCAGTTACCCCAGTGGTAGCGGGACTTACAATGAGCAGTTCTTC. Its translation is CASSYPSGSGTYNEQFF. The chain has TRBV6-2 or TRBV6-3 and TRBJ2-1, with TRBD2 matching over 8 bases. CDR1 and CDR2 from the germline V gene are MNHEY and SVGEGT. Losses at the gene ends were 2 bases for V and 4 bases for J; bases not matched to a gene: 10. CDR3 size: 17 residues.

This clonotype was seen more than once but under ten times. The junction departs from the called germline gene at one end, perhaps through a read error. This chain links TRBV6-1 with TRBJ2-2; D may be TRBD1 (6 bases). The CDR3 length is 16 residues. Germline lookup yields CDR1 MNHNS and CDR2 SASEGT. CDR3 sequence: CASSPRPGVRAGDLFF. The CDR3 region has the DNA TGTGCCAGCAGTCCCCGACCAGGGGTGCGCGCCGGGGACCTGTTTTTT.

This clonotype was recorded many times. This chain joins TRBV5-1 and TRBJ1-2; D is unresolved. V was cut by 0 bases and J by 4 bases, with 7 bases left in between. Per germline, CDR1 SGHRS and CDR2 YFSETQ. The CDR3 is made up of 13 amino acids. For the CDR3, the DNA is TGCGCCAGCAGCTTGGGGACGAGCTATGGCTACACCTTC. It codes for CASSLGTSYGYTF.

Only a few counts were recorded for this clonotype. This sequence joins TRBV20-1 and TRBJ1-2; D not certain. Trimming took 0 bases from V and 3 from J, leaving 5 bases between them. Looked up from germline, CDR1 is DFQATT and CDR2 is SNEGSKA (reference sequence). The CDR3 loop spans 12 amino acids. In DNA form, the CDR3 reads TGCAGTGCTAGAGAGTCTGACTATGGCTACACCTTC. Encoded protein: CSARESDYGYTF.

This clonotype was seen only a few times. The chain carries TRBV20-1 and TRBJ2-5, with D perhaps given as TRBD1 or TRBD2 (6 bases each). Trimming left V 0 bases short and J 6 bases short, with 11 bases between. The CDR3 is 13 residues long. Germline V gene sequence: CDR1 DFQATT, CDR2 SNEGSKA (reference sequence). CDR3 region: CSARDLGGQTQYF. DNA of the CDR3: TGCAGTGCTAGAGATCTAGGGGGGCAGACCCAGTACTTC.